The clone carrying this TCR beta chain was seen more than once but under ten times. What it recognizes is unknown. Quantitative 5'-RACE with molecular barcodes produced the TCR beta libraries. TCRdb redid the calling of the 5' RACE reads with MiXCR, one entry per CDR3 protein. The sample includes more than 95,000 distinct CDR3 sequences, almost 8.5% of them seen just once. The sample comes from a study of CD8 T cells in ankylosing spondylitis. General study findings and limits: Several of the motif variants were reported before in synovial fluid and blood from reactive arthritis. Characteristic of ankylosing spondylitis blood, it appeared, was a TCR beta motif comprising roughly eight highly homologous variants.

Trimming stripped 3 bases from V and 9 bases from J, with 16 bases between. Germline CDR1 and CDR2: LGHNA and YSLEER. This CDR3 comprises 14 residues. The chain uses TRBV4-3 and TRBJ2-3, with D possibly being TRBD1 or TRBD2 (6 bases each). This receptor was taken from a male donor with ankylosing spondylitis or in good health (not recorded which). The sequenced sample consisted of blood, either unsorted or a sorted T cell fraction (not recorded which). Written as DNA, the CDR3 is TGCGCCAGCAGCCAGTCCCGAGGGGGGCGGACGCAGTATTTT. It translates to CASSQSRGGRTQYF.